Here is one T cell receptor beta chain with its context. The data were obtained in a study of blood T cell repertoires in COVID-19. Across the whole study: COVID-19 samples collected from the United States, Italy and Spain covered acute and convalescent phases. The analysed material was cDNA or gDNA that came from T cells, B-cell-depleted T cells, or PBMCs.

Original handling: Amplification of reference gene primers provided the estimated nucleated cell counts. TCRdb's table, derived via immunoSEQ multiplex PCR, lists solely in-frame clones and lacks some. Clone size and V and J calls were adopted from that table, with D and trimming inferred from the DNA. This sample has tens of thousands of clones, with about 86% found just once. This TCR was sampled from a man between 65 and 85 years old with acute or convalescent COVID-19. Input material: peripheral blood.

CDR3 sequence: CASSLFGQNYGYTF. The DNA of the CDR3 is TGTGCCAGCAGTTTATTCGGACAGAACTATGGCTACACCTTC. The chain uses TRBV28 and TRBJ1-2; D might be TRBD1 (6 bases). Trimming removed 1 base from V and 2 bases from J, with 8 bases in between. The germline V gene encodes CDR1 MDHEN and CDR2 SYDVKM. The CDR3 runs 14 residues.